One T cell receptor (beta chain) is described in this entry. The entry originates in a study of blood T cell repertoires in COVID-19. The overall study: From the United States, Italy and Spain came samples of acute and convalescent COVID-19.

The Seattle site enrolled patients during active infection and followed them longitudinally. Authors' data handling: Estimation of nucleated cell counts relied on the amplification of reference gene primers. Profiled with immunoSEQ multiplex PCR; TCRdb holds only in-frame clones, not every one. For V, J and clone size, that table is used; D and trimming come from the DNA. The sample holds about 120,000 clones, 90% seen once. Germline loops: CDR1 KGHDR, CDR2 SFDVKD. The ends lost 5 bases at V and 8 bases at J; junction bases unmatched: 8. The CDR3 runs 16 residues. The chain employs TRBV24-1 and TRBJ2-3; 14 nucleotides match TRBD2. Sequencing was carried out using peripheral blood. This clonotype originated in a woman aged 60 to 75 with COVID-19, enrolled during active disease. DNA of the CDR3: TGTGCCACCAGTGTAGGACTAGCGGGGGGTACCGGTACGCAGTATTTT. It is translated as CATSVGLAGGTGTQYF.